A single sample gave rise to the 16 T cell receptor beta chains below, sequenced in a study of blood T cell repertoires in COVID-19. This table comes from immunoSEQ multiplex PCR, and its TCRdb copy is limited to in-frame clones, with some not included. The sample includes 100,000 to 150,000 clones, about 88% seen only once; the top ten take approximately 1.4%. Sequenced material: peripheral blood. These receptor sequences come from a human donor in a cohort sampled during active COVID-19.

This clone was found once. The chain is built from TRBV3-1 (or the pseudogene TRBV3-2) and TRBJ2-1; a possible D gene is TRBD2 (6 bases). Germline V gene sequence: CDR1 LGHDT, CDR2 YNNKEL (reference sequence). V gave up 1 base and J gave up 9 bases, with 19 bases separating them. The CDR3 is 16 residues long. The CDR3 DNA sequence: TGTGCCAGCAGCCAAGTTGCAGAGCCGGGGGTGGTTGAGCAGTTCTTC. It codes for CASSQVAEPGVVEQFF.

The chain links TRBV10-3 to TRBJ2-6; tentative D call: TRBD1 (5 bases). The V gene lost 4 bases and the J gene lost 3 bases, with 10 bases spanning the gap. The CDR3 sequence is 15 residues long. The V gene's germline CDR1 is ENHRY and CDR2 SYGVKD. The CDR3 reads CAISGTGGGANVLTF. The CDR3 nucleotides are TGTGCCATCAGTGGAACAGGTGGTGGGGCCAACGTCCTGACTTTC.

This chain joins TRBV5-1 and TRBJ2-5; 7 nucleotides align to TRBD2. Trimming at V came to 2 bases and at J to 5 bases, leaving 21 bases not matched to a gene. CDR3 length: 19 amino acids. Germline CDR1 reads SGHRS; CDR2 reads YFSETQ. CDR3 protein: CASSFGEGGLLLGLETQYF. The CDR3 region has the DNA TGCGCCAGCAGCTTTGGCGAGGGAGGGCTATTGTTAGGATTGGAGACCCAGTACTTC.

The V gene is TRBV4-2, the J gene TRBJ2-1, with D tentatively TRBD2 (6 bases). Germline V gene lookup returns CDR1 LGHNA and CDR2 YNFKEQ. CDR3 length: 15 residues. V shed 3 bases and J shed 7 bases, with 16 bases lying between them. CDR3 DNA sequence: TGTGCCAGCAGCCAGGGGGTGGGGGGTCCGAATGAGCAGTTCTTC. This codes for CASSQGVGGPNEQFF.

This chain links TRBV25-1 with TRBJ2-3; D might be TRBD2 (6 bases). The ends were cut back, 1 base at V and 6 bases at J, with 20 bases in the middle. The germline V gene has CDR1 MGHDK and CDR2 SYGVNS. CDR3 length equals 17 residues. The CDR3 DNA reads as TGTGCCAGCAGTGAATTGGGGGGAGTTCGCGGACTCGATACGCAGTATTTT. It yields the protein CASSELGGVRGLDTQYF.

J is TRBJ2-4 and V is TRBV6-6; the D gene is possibly TRBD2 (6 bases). Germline V gene lookup returns CDR1 MNHNY and CDR2 SVGAGI (reference sequence). The CDR3 is 15 residues long. V lost 6 bases and J 1 base, leaving 13 bases between the germline ends. The CDR3 region is CASSPTAGAKNIQYF. DNA of the CDR3: TGTGCCAGCAGCCCAACCGCGGGGGCCAAAAACATTCAGTACTTC.

The chain joins TRBV19 to TRBJ2-2; 10 bases fit TRBD2. The CDR3 is 15 residues long. V dropped 7 bases and J dropped 0; count of bases not matched to a gene: 2. Germline V gives CDR1 LNHDA, CDR2 SQIVND (reference sequence). The CDR3 loop is CASNSGRPNTGELFF. CDR3 bases: TGTGCCAGTAATAGCGGGAGGCCGAACACCGGGGAGCTGTTTTTT.

The chain employs TRBV6-1 and TRBJ2-7, with TRBD2 as a possible D gene (6 bases). The CDR3 contains 14 residues. Germline loops: CDR1 MNHNS, CDR2 SASEGT. Trimming cost V 2 bases and J 3 bases, with 11 bases left between them. The CDR3 nucleotides are TGTGCCAGCAGTGAACCGCGGGACGTCTACGAGCAGTACTTC. Its protein is CASSEPRDVYEQYF.

The chain carries TRBV6-6 and TRBJ2-7, with TRBD2 identical over 8 bases. Germline V gene sequence: CDR1 MNHNY, CDR2 SVGAGI (reference sequence). This CDR3 region has 12 residues. The V and J ends lost 9 bases and 6 bases, in that order; junction bases with no gene match: 7. CDR3 loop: CASLGGRREQYF. CDR3 nucleotide sequence: TGTGCCAGTCTAGGCGGGAGGCGCGAGCAGTACTTC.

V is TRBV29-1 and J is TRBJ1-5, with D perhaps TRBD1 (5 bases). The CDR3 has 13 amino acids. The V and J ends lost 6 bases and 4 bases respectively, with 13 bases between them. The germline gives CDR1 SQVTM, CDR2 ANQGSEA. The CDR3 bases are TGCAGCGTCGCCTTAGGGGTTAATCAGCCCCAGCATTTT. It is translated as CSVALGVNQPQHF.

The chain couples TRBV7-2 to TRBJ2-3, with TRBD2 matching 9 bases. V was clipped by 3 bases and J by 3 bases; unmatched bases: 10. The CDR3 has 17 residues. Per the germline V gene, CDR1 is SGHTA and CDR2 is FQGNSA. CDR3 amino acids: CASSLRAGGPRTDTQYF. CDR3 DNA sequence: TGTGCCAGCAGCTTGAGGGCGGGGGGGCCAAGGACAGATACGCAGTATTTT.

The genes are TRBV11-2 and TRBJ1-1; D gene unclear. CDR3 size: 11 residues. With 1 base removed from V and 5 bases from J, the gap between germline ends came to 2 bases. In germline, CDR1 is SGHAT, CDR2 FQNNGV. CDR3 sequence (DNA): TGTGCCAGCAGCTTAGTAACTGAAGCTTTCTTT. Protein product: CASSLVTEAFF.

CDR3 coding DNA: TGTGCCAGCAGCCCCCCAGGGGGCGGGTCCTACGAGCAGTACTTC. Its translation is CASSPPGGGSYEQYF. V and J are TRBV28 and TRBJ2-7, with 8 bases fitting TRBD1. The CDR3 totals 15 residues. Trimming removed 6 bases from V and 1 base from J; junction bases left unmatched: 8. Germline CDR1 and CDR2: MDHEN and SYDVKM. Combining the CDR3 with reference TRBV28 and TRBJ2-7 gives the whole variable domain DVKVTQSSRYLVKRTGEKVFLECVQDMDHENMFWYRQDPGLGLRLIYFSYDVKMKEKGDIPEGYSVSREKKERFSLILESASTNQTSMYLCASSPPGGGSYEQYFGPGTRLTVT.

This chain links TRBV10-3 with TRBJ2-1; a possible D gene is TRBD2 (6 bases). Germline V lookup: CDR1 ENHRY, CDR2 SYGVKD. Trimming shortened V by 2 bases and J by 8 bases, and 10 bases separated the two germline ends. The length of the CDR3 is 13 residues. This CDR3 reads CAISEASDDEQFF. The CDR3 region has the DNA TGTGCCATCAGTGAGGCTAGCGACGATGAGCAGTTCTTC.

The chain carries TRBV27 and TRBJ1-1; 9 nucleotides agree with TRBD1. CDR1 MNHEY and CDR2 SMNVEV come from the germline V gene (reference sequence). CDR3 length: 14 amino acids. V was pared by 7 bases and J by 4 bases, with 7 bases of the junction left unmatched. The CDR3 region has the DNA TGTGCCAGCATCCTCGGACAGGGGAGCACTGAAGCTTTCTTT. Translation: CASILGQGSTEAFF.

The chain has TRBV5-1 and TRBJ2-1; TRBD2 aligns across 8 bases. Germline V gene sequence: CDR1 SGHRS, CDR2 YFSETQ. V dropped 0 bases and J dropped 5; count of bases not matched to a gene: 10. The CDR3 sequence is 17 residues long. In DNA form, the CDR3 reads TGCGCCAGCAGCTTGGCCGGGAGTAGCGGGATAAACAATGAGCAGTTCTTC. This codes for CASSLAGSSGINNEQFF.